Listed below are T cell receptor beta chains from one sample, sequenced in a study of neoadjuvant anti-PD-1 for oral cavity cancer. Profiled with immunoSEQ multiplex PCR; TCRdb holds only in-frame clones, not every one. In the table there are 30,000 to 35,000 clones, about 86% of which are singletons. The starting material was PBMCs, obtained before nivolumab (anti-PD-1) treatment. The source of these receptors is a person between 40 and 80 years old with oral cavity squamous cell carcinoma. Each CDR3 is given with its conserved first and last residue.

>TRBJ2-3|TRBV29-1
CSVQNEGTDTQYF
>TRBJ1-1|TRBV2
CASSFNSEGTEAFF
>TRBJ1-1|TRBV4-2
CASSQGTFEAFF
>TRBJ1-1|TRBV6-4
CASRQGQPKFF
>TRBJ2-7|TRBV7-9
CASSQGQISYEQYF
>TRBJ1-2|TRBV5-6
CASSPQDYGYTF
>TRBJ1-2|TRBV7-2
CASSFLTADYGYTF
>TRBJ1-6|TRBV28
CASTGPPGTGTGPNSPLHF
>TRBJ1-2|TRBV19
CASSATGGADGYTF
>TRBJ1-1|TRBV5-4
CASSLQGGTEAFF
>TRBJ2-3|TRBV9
CASSRSGGLRDTQYF
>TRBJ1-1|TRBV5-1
CASSSRESNTEAFF
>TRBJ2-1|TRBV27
CASSLFGPRVYNEQFF
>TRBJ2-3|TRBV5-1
CASSLRDMGTDTQYF
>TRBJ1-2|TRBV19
CASSIGQGLSGYTF
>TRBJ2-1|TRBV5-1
CASSHGRSSYNEQFF
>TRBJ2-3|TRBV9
CASSVYQRQGVTNTQYF
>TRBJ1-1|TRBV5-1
CASSVSGQKPYTEAFF
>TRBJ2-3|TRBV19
CASSTGTISTDTQYF
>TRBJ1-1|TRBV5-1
CASTLIGSEEAFF
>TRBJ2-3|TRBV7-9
CASTEGRRASTDTQYF
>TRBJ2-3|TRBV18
CASSPQRGDSTDTQYF
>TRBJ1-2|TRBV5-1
CASSPGHTNYGYTF
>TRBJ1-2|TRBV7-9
CASSLDRVTYTF
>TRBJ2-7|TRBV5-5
CASSSGGGEQYF
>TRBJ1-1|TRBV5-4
CASSLETDARSTEAFF
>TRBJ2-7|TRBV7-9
CASSLVSRIRGNEQYF
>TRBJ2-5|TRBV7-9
CASSKRTGVRETQYF
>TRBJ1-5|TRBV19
CASSRARDYSNQPQHF
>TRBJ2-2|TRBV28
CASSLGATGELFF
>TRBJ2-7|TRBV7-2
CASSYPLGGGTYEQYF
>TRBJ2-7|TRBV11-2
CASSLVGRASSYEQYF
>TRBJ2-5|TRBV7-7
CASSLNRGSSETQYF
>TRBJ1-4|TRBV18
CASSRGTDNEKLFF
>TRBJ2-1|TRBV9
CASSVSGPSSYNEQFF
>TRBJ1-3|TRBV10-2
CASSEALTGNSGNTIYF
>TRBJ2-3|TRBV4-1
CASSQAPGTSGTDTQYF
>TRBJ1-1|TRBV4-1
CASSQVTGLGSEAFF
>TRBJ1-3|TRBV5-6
CASRGGNTIYF
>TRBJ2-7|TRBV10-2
CASSVTGLSHYEQYF
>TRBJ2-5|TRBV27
CASSLDWGQETQYF
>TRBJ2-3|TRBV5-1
CASSLQGGTDTQYF
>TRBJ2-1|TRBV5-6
CASSRPTLLDEQFF
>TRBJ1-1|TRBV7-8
CASSLVDRGHGVTEAFF